This T cell receptor (beta chain) appears in the sequencing data of a study of response to subunit inactivated influenza vaccine (dated by TCRdb to the late 2010s). Turning to the overall study: The study used deep quantitative T cell receptor repertoire profiling to track responses to a trivalent subunit inactivated influenza vaccine. General study outcomes and caveats: It was suggested by the authors that each seasonal influenza vaccination may recruit only a limited number of new T cells.

Receptor libraries were prepared by RT-PCR. Sequenced on an Illumina HiSeq 2500. The public reads were reanalyzed by TCRdb: fastp trimming at Q25, MiXCR alignment, in-frame beta chains only. Rows matching on CDR3 protein sequence are summarized as one entry with the most common DNA and genes. This sample is represented by about 160,000 distinct CDR3 sequences; roughly 10% of them were singletons. Clones ranked in the top ten supply about 40% of the sample. For this clonotype: Its antigen has not been determined. A read error may produce the germline difference seen at one junction end.

The specimen was CD8+ T cells sorted from PBMCs, collected about 23 months after vaccination. The origin of this receptor is a man aged 50 to 75 who received an inactivated influenza vaccine. Donor details come from another sample of the same person, matched by shared clones.

For the CDR3, the sequence is CASSYSLATFQETQYF. The DNA is TGTGCCAGCAGCTACTCACTAGCGACGTTCCAAGAGACCCAGTACTTC. Rearrangement joined TRBV6-2 or TRBV6-3 to TRBJ2-5; 7 bases in between match TRBD2. Measured from the cysteine to the phenylalanine, the CDR3 is 16 residues long. Only the CDR3 region is kept as DNA, spanning 48 bases read in frame from base 1. From a lookup of the germline V gene, CDR1 and CDR2 are MNHEY and SVGEGT.